This paragraph reports one T cell receptor (beta chain). The source of the sample is a study of T cells expressing NK-cell markers. The CDR3 contains 16 residues. CDR1 SGHRS and CDR2 YFSETQ come from the germline V gene. Making the TCR beta cDNA relied on 5'RACE template switching with UMIs. TCRdb reprocessed the 5' RACE reads, with one entry per CDR3 protein and no DNA. With around 550,000 distinct CDR3 sequences in the sample, the ten largest clones hold under 4.5%. The sequence derives from a man younger than 30 in good health. V is TRBV5-1 and J is TRBJ2-1; there is no DNA to check the TCRdb D call of TRBD2. Sequenced sample: blood T cells: a sorted CD56 or NKG2C T cell subset, CD4+ or CD8+ T cells, or bulk PBMC T cells (not recorded which). The CDR3 sequence is CASSPDPSGSASEQFF.